This T cell receptor (beta chain) emerged from a study of radiation and T cells in renal cell carcinoma. TCRdb keeps only in-frame clones here, not all; method: immunoSEQ multiplex PCR. The data show some 100,000 clones, 82% seen once. Germline CDR1 MNHNS, CDR2 SASEGT. V was cut by 2 bases and J by 5 bases, with 16 bases left in between. The CDR3 contains 16 residues. Time point here: baseline pretreatment blood. Noted treatment: 15 Gy SBRT to primary tumor, nephrectomy 4 weeks later. Sequenced here: blood, sampled from a patient whose treatment included radiotherapy and nephrectomy. The rearrangement uses TRBV6-1 and TRBJ1-5, with no clear D. The receptor was derived from a man in his sixties with renal cell carcinoma. CDR3 sequence reads: CASSERITLLHQPQHF. The DNA for the CDR3 is TGTGCCAGCAGTGAACGTATCACCCTACTGCATCAGCCCCAGCATTTT.